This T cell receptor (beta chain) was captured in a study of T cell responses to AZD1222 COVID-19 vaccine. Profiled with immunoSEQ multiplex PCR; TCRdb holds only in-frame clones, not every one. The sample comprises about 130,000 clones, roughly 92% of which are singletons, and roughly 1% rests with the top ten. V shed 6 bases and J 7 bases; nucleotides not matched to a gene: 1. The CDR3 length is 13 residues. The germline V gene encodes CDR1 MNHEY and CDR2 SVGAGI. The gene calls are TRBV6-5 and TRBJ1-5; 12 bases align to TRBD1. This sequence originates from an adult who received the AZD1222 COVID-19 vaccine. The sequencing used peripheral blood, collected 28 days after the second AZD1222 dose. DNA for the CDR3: TGTGCCAGCAGGGGGACAGGGGGCCAGCCCCAGCATTTT. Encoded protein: CASRGTGGQPQHF.